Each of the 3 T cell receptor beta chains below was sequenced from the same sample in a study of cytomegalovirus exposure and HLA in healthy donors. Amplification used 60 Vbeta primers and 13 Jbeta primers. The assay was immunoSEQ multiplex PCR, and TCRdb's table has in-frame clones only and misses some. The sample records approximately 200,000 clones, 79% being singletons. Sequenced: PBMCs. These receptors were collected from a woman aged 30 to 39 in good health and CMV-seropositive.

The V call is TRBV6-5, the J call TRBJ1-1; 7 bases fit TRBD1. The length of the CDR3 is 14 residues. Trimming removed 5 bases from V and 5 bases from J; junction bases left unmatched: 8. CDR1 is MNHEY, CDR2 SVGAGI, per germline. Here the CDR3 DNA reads TGTGCCAGCAGTGGCCGTACAGGGGAAACTGAAGCTTTCTTT. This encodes CASSGRTGETEAFF.

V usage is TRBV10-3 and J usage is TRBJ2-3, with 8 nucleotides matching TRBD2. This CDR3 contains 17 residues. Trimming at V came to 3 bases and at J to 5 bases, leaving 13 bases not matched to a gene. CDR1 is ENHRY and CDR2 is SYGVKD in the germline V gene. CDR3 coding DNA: TGTGCCATCAGTGAAGTTTCGGCTAGCGGGCCCCTAGATACGCAGTATTTT. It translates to CAISEVSASGPLDTQYF.

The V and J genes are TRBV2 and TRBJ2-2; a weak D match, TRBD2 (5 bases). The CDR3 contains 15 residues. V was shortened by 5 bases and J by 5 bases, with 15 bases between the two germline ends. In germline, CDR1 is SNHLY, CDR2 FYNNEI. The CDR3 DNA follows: TGTGCCAGCAGTAAGGACGGGAATCCTACCGGGGAGCTGTTTTTT. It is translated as CASSKDGNPTGELFF.